This T cell receptor (beta chain) was observed in a study of T cells in Graves' hyperthyroidism and ophthalmopathy (dated by TCRdb to the late 2010s). About the investigation overall: Peripheral blood samples were taken at initial diagnosis, before any treatment was given. TCR V-J signatures able to tell the groups apart were searched for in a discovery cohort of 90 to 100 patients, of whom about 40 had Graves' ophthalmopathy and roughly 57 had stable Graves' hyperthyroidism. An independent validation cohort of under 20 hyperthyroidism patients and 17 patients who later progressed to ophthalmopathy tested prospective prediction of ophthalmopathy. For training and testing, the 100 or so patients in the discovery cohort were randomly divided in a 7:3 ratio. Thyroid tissue and blood T-cell repertoires from over 5 Graves' hyperthyroidism patients were also compared in the study. Following sampling, methimazole starting at 30 mg daily was given to hyperthyroidism patients, and high-dose intravenous methylprednisolone was given to ophthalmopathy patients. The paper reports TCR Vbeta CDR3 sequencing of 135 peripheral blood samples: under 45 ophthalmopathy, fewer than 80 hyperthyroidism and 17 progressor patients. Broader findings and caveats from the paper: A 13 V-J signature model separated ophthalmopathy from stable hyperthyroidism, with about 88% sensitivity and just under 84% specificity in cross-validation and 80%/75% in testing. Sample size was not statistically predetermined, and investigators were not blinded to group allocation. In validation, the model predicted progression to ophthalmopathy a median of 6.5 months before onset, with around 70% sensitivity and roughly 79% specificity. Blood samples also contained most of the expanded thyroid clonotypes (frequency above 0.001), which suggests that blood repertoires may reflect thyroid immune responses.

CDR1 MNHNS and CDR2 SASEGT are derived from the germline V gene. The CDR3 runs 15 amino acids, cysteine and phenylalanine included. Only the CDR3 DNA stays, 45 bases, in frame from base 1. The trim is 1 base for V and 0 bases for J, with a gap of 10 bases between the germline ends. Ophthalmopathy patients had moderately to severely active disease, Clinical Activity Score of at least 3, NOSPECS grade of at least 4, and duration under 3 months. Patients with uncontrolled infections, other autoimmune diseases, pregnancy or lactation were excluded. Diagnoses were based on clinical symptoms, serum thyroxine and TRAb, thyroid ultrasound and orbital computed tomography. PBMCs were separated from over 9 ml of fresh peripheral blood using Ficoll-Paque density gradient centrifugation. Total RNA was extracted with Trizol reagent, and quality was checked on an Agilent 2100 Bioanalyzer. In this sample, this clonotype turned up many times. Its recognized antigen is unknown. Per-base qualities were not stored, and no clone one base away is much larger.

The TCR beta CDR3 regions were amplified from the RNA transcripts. The first round of RT-PCR for the TCR CDR3 was performed with the HTBI primer set and the Qiagen OneStep RT-PCR kit. Libraries were constructed in a second round of multiplex PCR, after which size selection and purification were carried out. The libraries were sequenced on an Illumina HiSeq2000 using paired-end 100 bp reads. Regarding the original processing steps: Raw data were processed with SOAPnuke, discarding reads with adapters, uncalled bases, mean Phred below 15, or no exact constant-primer or identifier match. High-quality paired reads were merged using COPE v1.2.5, and each unique nucleotide sequence was defined as a clonotype. MiTCR v1.1 was used to align clonotypes to the IMGT TRBV, TRBD and TRBJ reference segments. Only V-J combinations with frequency above 0.0001, covering about 99% of repertoires, were analysed. A TCS score was defined as the ratio of F50 (clonal expansion) to E x V (chaos), with BLOSUM62-based TCRdist applied between CDR3 peptides within each V-J. Welch's t-statistics and random forest reduced 514 V-J features to 13, which were used in a naive Bayes classifier (R e1071). The raw public data were reprocessed by TCRdb itself: fastp quality trimming at Q25, MiXCR clonotype calling, in-frame beta chains only. Here each entry gathers all rows of one CDR3 protein and keeps the most common genes and DNA. These V and J calls derive from TCRdb rather than the authors' analysis. This sample holds about 260,000 distinct CDR3 sequences; around 15% were observed only once. Around 28% of the sample comes from the top ten.

Sequenced input: blood. The sequence was collected from a young woman with Graves' ophthalmopathy. The V and J segments used are TRBV6-1 and TRBJ2-7, and perhaps TRBD1 as D gene, on 6 matching bases. The CDR3 protein: CASSEEGHSSYEQYF. The DNA reads TGTGCCAGCAGTGAAGAGGGACACAGCTCCTACGAGCAGTACTTC.